These 21 T cell receptor beta chains were all obtained from the same sample, sequenced in a study of T cell changes during pregnancy in multiple sclerosis (dated 2019 in TCRdb). The receptor library was made with the immunoSEQ multiplex PCR assay. TCRdb carries this immuneACCESS record with in-frame sequences only. Its versions omit some clonotypes, under half of them owing to an unresolved V gene in the studies checked, with the rest unexplained. This sample is represented by tens of thousands of clones; 80% to 95% of them were singletons. The ten top clones hold roughly 2% of the sample. The sample in question was peripheral blood, obtained in the second trimester of pregnancy. These receptors all stem from a female donor with multiple sclerosis, enrolled in a pregnancy study.

The rearrangement links TRBV9 to TRBJ2-7, with D possibly matching TRBD2 (6 bases). The CDR3 is 15 residues long. V was trimmed by 4 bases and J by 8 bases, leaving 22 bases between them. Germline CDR1 SGDLS, CDR2 YYNGEE. The CDR3 region is CASSPKPPGEPKQYF. CDR3 coding DNA: TGTGCCAGCAGCCCCAAGCCCCCGGGAGAACCCAAGCAGTACTTC.

The CDR3 spells CASSQDGSSNYGYTF. The CDR3 DNA follows: TGCGCCAGCAGCCAAGATGGCAGTTCTAACTATGGCTACACCTTC. J is TRBJ1-2 and V is TRBV4-3; D gene unclear. There are 15 residues in the CDR3. Deletions cut 0 bases from V and 0 bases from J, with 8 bases between. The germline V gene has CDR1 LGHNA and CDR2 YSLEER.

The chain carries TRBV4-3 and TRBJ2-3, with D tentatively TRBD1 (5 bases). The CDR3 is 15 residues long. Trimming cost V 3 bases and J 3 bases, with 13 bases left between them. Germline lookup yields CDR1 LGHNA and CDR2 YSLEER. Written as DNA, the CDR3 is TGCGCCAGCAGCCATCAGGGTGGGTGGACAGATACGCAGTATTTT. As protein: CASSHQGGWTDTQYF.

The rearrangement joins TRBV6-6 to TRBJ2-7; D not certain. The CDR3 consists of 12 residues. The germline V gene has CDR1 MNHNY and CDR2 SVGAGI (reference sequence). Trimming cost V 6 bases and J 1 base, with 7 bases left between them. Written as DNA, the CDR3 is TGTGCCAGCAGCCCCGTATCCTACGAGCAGTACTTC. Amino acid sequence: CASSPVSYEQYF.

This CDR3 is CASSLGGGETQYF. As DNA, the CDR3 is TGTGCCAGCAGCTTAGGCGGGGGGGAGACCCAGTACTTC. The chain is built from TRBV7-2 and TRBJ2-5; 8 bases are shared with TRBD2. Trimming cost V 1 base and J 5 bases; bases outside gene matches: 0. The CDR3 consists of 13 residues. Germline V lookup: CDR1 SGHTA, CDR2 FQGNSA.

This chain joins TRBV29-1 and TRBJ1-1, with 8 bases fitting TRBD1. V was clipped by 1 base and J by 5 bases; unmatched bases: 9. Germline V gene sequence: CDR1 SQVTM, CDR2 ANQGSEA. CDR3 length equals 15 residues. CDR3 region: CSVEAWARGPTEAFF. The CDR3 DNA sequence: TGCAGCGTTGAAGCCTGGGCCAGGGGGCCTACTGAAGCTTTCTTT.

In nucleotides, the CDR3 is TGTGCCAGCAGTGAAGCGGGAGGTTTTAAACATGAGCAGTTCTTC. Translation gives CASSEAGGFKHEQFF. The V gene is TRBV6-4, the J gene TRBJ2-1, with TRBD2 matching over 9 bases. The germline V gene has CDR1 MRHNA and CDR2 SNTAGT. CDR3 size: 15 residues. J gave up 8 bases and V 3 bases, and 8 bases lay outside the gene matches.

This clone was counted a single time. The rearrangement links TRBV9 to TRBJ2-2; D is possibly TRBD2 (5 bases). There are 15 residues in the CDR3. Per the germline V gene, CDR1 is SGDLS and CDR2 is YYNGEE. Trimming shortened V by 4 bases and J by 1 base, and 11 bases separated the two germline ends. CDR3 bases: TGTGCCAGCAGCAGTCTAGCTGTGAACACCGGGGAGCTGTTTTTT. Its protein is CASSSLAVNTGELFF.

The J gene is TRBJ1-1, the V gene TRBV5-6, with TRBD1 as a possible D gene (6 bases). CDR3 length: 14 residues. V lost 4 bases to trimming and J lost 1 base, with 11 bases between them. Germline CDR1 is SGHDT and CDR2 is YYEEEE. The CDR3 spells CASSRDISNTEAFF. The CDR3 nucleotides are TGTGCCAGCAGCAGGGACATTTCGAACACTGAAGCTTTCTTT.

This chain uses TRBV9 with TRBJ2-1; D gene ambiguous. The V end was cut by 4 bases, the J end by 7 bases, with 18 bases between. CDR3 length: 15 amino acids. Germline CDR1 is SGDLS and CDR2 is YYNGEE. The chain's CDR3 is CASSPKRGDGNEQFF. The DNA for the CDR3 is TGTGCCAGCAGCCCCAAGCGAGGAGACGGAAATGAGCAGTTCTTC. The variable domain in full, completed from reference TRBV9 and TRBJ2-1, reads DSGVTQTPKHLITATGQRVTLRCSPRSGDLSVYWYQQSLDQGLQFLIQYYNGEERAKGNILERFSAQQFPDLHSELNLSSLELGDSALYFCASSPKRGDGNEQFFGPGTRLTVL.

The chain has TRBV7-9 and TRBJ1-3; 7 bases match TRBD1. Germline CDR1 reads SEHNR; CDR2 reads FQNEAQ (reference sequence). V dropped 3 bases and J dropped 4; count of bases not matched to a gene: 6. CDR3 length equals 15 residues. CDR3 sequence (DNA): TGTGCCAGCAGCTTTACCAGGACAGGAGGAAACACCATATATTTT. Translating it yields CASSFTRTGGNTIYF.

The V gene is TRBV5-4, the J gene TRBJ1-6, with D possibly matching TRBD1 (6 bases). There are 14 residues in the CDR3. V lost 0 bases to trimming and J lost 8 bases, with 9 bases between them. Germline values: CDR1 SGHNT, CDR2 YYREEE (reference sequence). The CDR3 region is CASSLGGHDSPLHF. In DNA form, the CDR3 reads TGTGCCAGCAGCTTGGGGGGGCATGATTCACCCCTCCACTTT.

CDR3 loop: CASSLAVGVTEAFF. For the CDR3, the DNA is TGTGCCAGCAGTTTAGCCGTGGGCGTCACTGAAGCTTTCTTT. The chain links TRBV28 to TRBJ1-1; D gene unclear. The CDR3 consists of 14 residues. V was shortened by 2 bases and J by 4 bases, with 11 bases between the two germline ends. Germline CDR1 MDHEN, CDR2 SYDVKM. Full variable domain (missing parts from reference TRBV28 and TRBJ1-1): DVKVTQSSRYLVKRTGEKVFLECVQDMDHENMFWYRQDPGLGLRLIYFSYDVKMKEKGDIPEGYSVSREKKERFSLILESASTNQTSMYLCASSLAVGVTEAFFGQGTRLTVV.

Worth noting for this clone: A junction end diverges from the germline sequence, so it may reflect a read error. The chain is built from TRBV7-7 and TRBJ2-7, with 12 bases that match TRBD2. From germline, CDR1 is SSHAT and CDR2 FNYEAQ (reference sequence). The CDR3 is 15 residues long. CDR3 protein: CASSRGLAGSYEQYF. The CDR3 nucleotides are TGTGCTAGCAGCCGAGGACTAGCGGGGTCCTACGAGCAGTACTTC.

This chain joins TRBV25-1 and TRBJ1-4, with 11 bases matching TRBD1. Unmatched junction bases numbered 5, after V lost 4 bases and J lost 7 bases. The CDR3 contains 15 residues. Germline V gene lookup returns CDR1 MGHDK and CDR2 SYGVNS. CDR3 DNA sequence: TGTGCCAGCAGTGCCCTGGACAGGGGGCGTGAAAAACTGTTTTTT. Translating it yields CASSALDRGREKLFF.

This clone has more than one count but fewer than ten. This chain uses TRBV19 with TRBJ1-2; D unclear. V was shortened by 5 bases and J by 5 bases, with 21 bases between the two germline ends. Germline V CDR1 and CDR2: LNHDA, SQIVND (reference sequence). The length of the CDR3 is 16 residues. CDR3 sequence reads: CASSLIESRSEYGYTF. The CDR3, as DNA: TGTGCCAGTAGTCTCATCGAGAGTCGATCGGAGTATGGCTACACCTTC.

A single count supports this clone. This chain's CDR3 is CASSLTRTGPITDTQYF. The CDR3 coding sequence is TGCGCCAGCAGCTTAACTAGGACAGGGCCGATCACAGATACGCAGTATTTT. The gene calls are TRBV5-1 and TRBJ2-3, with 8 bases matching TRBD1. Germline-derived CDR1 and CDR2 are SGHRS and YFSETQ. The CDR3 runs 17 residues. Losses at the gene ends were 2 bases for V and 2 bases for J; bases not matched to a gene: 10.

J is TRBJ2-3 and V is TRBV6-1, with 10 bases aligning to TRBD1. The trim removed 5 bases at V and 1 base at J, leaving 3 bases unmatched. CDR1 is MNHNS, CDR2 SASEGT, per germline. The CDR3 totals 15 residues. The DNA of the CDR3 is TGTGCCAGCAGTCCGACAGGGGGCGGCACAGATACGCAGTATTTT. This encodes CASSPTGGGTDTQYF.

The sample holds one count of this clone. V usage is TRBV11-2 and J usage is TRBJ2-2, with 10 positions matching TRBD2. This CDR3 spans 18 amino acids. V shed 2 bases, J shed 0 bases, and the junction held 6 bases outside the gene matches. Germline assignment: CDR1 SGHAT and CDR2 FQNNGV. The CDR3 DNA reads TGTGCCAGCAGCTTAAAGGGACTAGCGATTTCGAACACCGGGGAGCTGTTTTTT. Its protein product is CASSLKGLAISNTGELFF.

This clone was seen only once. This chain links TRBV7-7 with TRBJ1-1, with a weak D call TRBD1 (6 bases). Germline V gives CDR1 SSHAT, CDR2 FNYEAQ (reference sequence). The CDR3 has 13 residues. Trimming removed 5 bases at V and 5 bases at J, with 12 bases between. The CDR3 spells CASSRQEGTEAFF. The CDR3 DNA follows: TGTGCCAGCAGCCGACAGGAAGGGACTGAAGCTTTCTTT.

This clone was detected only once. The J gene is TRBJ1-2, the V gene TRBV5-6; TRBD1 matches 7 bases. The CDR3 is made up of 13 amino acids. The junction had 2 bases not matched to a gene; V was cut back by 0 bases and J by 6 bases. Germline CDR1 reads SGHDT; CDR2 reads YYEEEE. CDR3 residues: CASSLGTGHGYTF. DNA of the CDR3: TGTGCCAGCAGCTTGGGGACAGGACATGGCTACACCTTC.